This T cell receptor (beta chain) was sequenced for a study of T cells in women clearing cervical HPV infection. The CDR3 extends over 12 amino acids. The germline V gene encodes CDR1 SGHVS and CDR2 FNYEAQ. The data were produced by immunoSEQ multiplex PCR, yet TCRdb's version contains in-frame clones alone and is incomplete. This listing includes approximately 18,000 clones. As for this clone: The CDR3 is cut off 3 residues early in the read; its end comes from the germline J gene.

V gene TRBV7-6 combines with J gene TRBJ1-2, with D unclear. This TCR was recovered from a woman between 18 and 75 years old with a cervical HPV16 infection that either progressed to CIN3+ or cleared (not recorded which). Sequenced sample: blood buffy coat. The CDR3 DNA, read in part, is TGTGCCAGCAGCTTAAACTACAATGAC. Amino acid sequence: CASSLNYND. The whole CDR3 sequence is CASSLNYNDYTF.